The present T cell receptor beta chain was sequenced within a study of blood T cell repertoires in COVID-19. Turning to the study itself: Samples taken during acute and convalescent COVID-19 were collected in the United States, Italy and Spain. T cells, B-cell-depleted T cells, or PBMCs supplied cDNA or gDNA.

Per the germline V gene, CDR1 is SEHNR and CDR2 is FQNEAQ (reference sequence). The V and J ends lost 5 bases and 1 base, in that order; junction bases with no gene match: 6. This CDR3 is 15 amino acids long. Method: immunoSEQ multiplex PCR; TCRdb's copy keeps in-frame clones and lacks some. Here the sample spans 220,000 or so clones, about four fifths being singletons. This clone has just a few counts. Sequencing used PBMCs or T cells enriched from blood (not recorded which). The source of this sequence is a woman in her thirties or forties with acute COVID-19. This chain uses TRBV7-9 with TRBJ2-3; 7 nucleotides align to TRBD2. The CDR3 spells CASSPQSGGTDTQYF. For the CDR3, the DNA is TGTGCCAGCAGCCCACAAAGCGGGGGCACAGATACGCAGTATTTT.